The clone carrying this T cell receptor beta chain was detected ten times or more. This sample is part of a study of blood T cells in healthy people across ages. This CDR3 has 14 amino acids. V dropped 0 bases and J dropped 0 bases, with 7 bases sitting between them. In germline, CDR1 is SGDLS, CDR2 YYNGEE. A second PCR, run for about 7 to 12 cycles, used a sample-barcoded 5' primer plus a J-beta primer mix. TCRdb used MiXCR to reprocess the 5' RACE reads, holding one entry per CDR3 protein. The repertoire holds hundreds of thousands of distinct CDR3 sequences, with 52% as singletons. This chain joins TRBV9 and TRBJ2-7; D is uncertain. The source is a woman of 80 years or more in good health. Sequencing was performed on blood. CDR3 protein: CASSVESSSYEQYF. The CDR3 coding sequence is TGTGCCAGCAGCGTAGAGTCTAGCTCCTACGAGCAGTACTTC.